This T cell receptor (beta chain) was retrieved from a study of T cell responses to AZD1222 COVID-19 vaccine. Comment on this clone: Antigen unknown.

Only in-frame clones appear in the TCRdb table, and some are missing; sequencing was by immunoSEQ multiplex PCR. The sample carries about 150,000 clones, about 91% recorded once. Study results and limitations: Repertoire samples came only from after the peak T cell response.

J gave up 2 bases and V 4 bases, and 12 bases lay outside the gene matches. The germline CDR1 and CDR2 sequences are SQVTM and ANQGSEA. CDR3 length: 16 amino acids. The sequence derives from an adult in good health. The chain combines TRBV29-1 with TRBJ2-7; 9 bases fit TRBD2. This specimen consisted of peripheral blood, obtained on day 0 of AZD1222 vaccination. The CDR3 coding sequence is TGCAGCGTTGTCGGTGCGGGGGCTAGCGGGACCTACGAGCAGTACTTC. Protein sequence: CSVVGAGASGTYEQYF.